The clone carrying this T cell receptor beta chain appeared many times. Its target is unknown. It was uncontrolled infection, other autoimmune disease, pregnancy or lactation that excluded patients. These data belong to a study of T cells in Graves' hyperthyroidism and ophthalmopathy. Notes on the study in general: Peripheral blood also featured most of the thyroid clonotypes expanded above 0.001.

This CDR3 spans 16 amino acids. Trimming removed 4 bases from V and 3 bases from J; junction bases left unmatched: 10. Germline loops: CDR1 MGHDK, CDR2 SYGVNS. What was amplified from RNA transcripts were TCR beta CDR3 regions. The TCR CDR3 first-round RT-PCR relied on the HTBI primer set. Each CDR3 protein is one row after TCRdb ran MiXCR on the multiplex PCR reads. The repertoire includes about 270,000 distinct CDR3 sequences, 24% of them detected once, and approximately 35% sits in the top ten. This chain connects TRBV25-1 to TRBJ2-7, with TRBD1 matching 9 bases. The TCR originated in a woman between 35 and 50 years old with Graves' ophthalmopathy. Sequencing was carried out using blood. This chain's CDR3 is CASSAIPGQGFYEQYF. The CDR3 DNA reads as TGTGCCAGCAGTGCCATTCCGGGACAGGGTTTCTACGAGCAGTACTTC.